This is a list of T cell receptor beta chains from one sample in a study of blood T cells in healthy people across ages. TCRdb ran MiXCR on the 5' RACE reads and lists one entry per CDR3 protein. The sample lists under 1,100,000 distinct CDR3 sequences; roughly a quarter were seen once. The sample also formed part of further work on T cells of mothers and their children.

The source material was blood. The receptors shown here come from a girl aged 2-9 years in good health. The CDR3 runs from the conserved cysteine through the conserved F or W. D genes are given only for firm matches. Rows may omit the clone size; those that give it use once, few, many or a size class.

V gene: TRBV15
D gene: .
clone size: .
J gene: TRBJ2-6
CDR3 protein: CATSRDSTRGANVLTF
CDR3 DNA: TGTGCCACCAGCAGAGACTCGACGAGGGGGGCCAACGTCCTGACTTTC

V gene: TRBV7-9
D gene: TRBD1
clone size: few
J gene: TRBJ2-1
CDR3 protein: CASSLRGRDRGHEQFF
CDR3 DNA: TGTGCCAGCAGCTTAAGAGGGCGGGACAGGGGGCACGAGCAGTTCTTC

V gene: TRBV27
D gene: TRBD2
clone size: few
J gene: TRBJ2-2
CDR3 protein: CASSALAGGKGELFF
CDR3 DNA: TGTGCCAGCAGTGCCCTAGCGGGTGGTAAAGGGGAGCTGTTTTTT

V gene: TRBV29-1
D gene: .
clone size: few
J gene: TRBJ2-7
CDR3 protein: CSVEDHSSPSYEQYF
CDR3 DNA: TGCAGCGTTGAAGATCATTCCTCGCCTTCCTACGAGCAGTACTTC

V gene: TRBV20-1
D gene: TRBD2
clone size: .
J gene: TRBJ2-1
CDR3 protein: CSAQFSGGAQEQFF
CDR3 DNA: TGCAGTGCTCAATTTAGCGGGGGGGCACAGGAGCAGTTCTTC

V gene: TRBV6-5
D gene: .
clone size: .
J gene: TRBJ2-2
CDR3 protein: CASRGPAWAGELFF
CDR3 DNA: TGTGCCAGCAGGGGTCCAGCCTGGGCCGGGGAGCTGTTTTTT

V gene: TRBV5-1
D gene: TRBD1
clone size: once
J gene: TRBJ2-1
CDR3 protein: CASSRMTGGSSTEQFF
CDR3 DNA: TGCGCCAGCAGCAGAATGACAGGGGGGTCTTCTACTGAGCAGTTCTTC

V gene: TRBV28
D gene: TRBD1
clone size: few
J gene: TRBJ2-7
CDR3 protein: CASTGALLGEQYF
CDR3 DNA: TGTGCCAGTACAGGGGCCTTGCTGGGGGAGCAGTACTTC

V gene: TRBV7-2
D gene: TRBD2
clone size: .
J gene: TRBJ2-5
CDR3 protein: CASSLGSAGGKFF
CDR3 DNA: TGTGCCAGCAGCTTGGGATCCGCGGGAGGAAAGTTCTTC

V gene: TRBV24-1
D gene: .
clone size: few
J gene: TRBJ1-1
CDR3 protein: CATSELDEAFF
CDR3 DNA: TGTGCCACCAGTGAGCTCGACGAAGCTTTCTTT

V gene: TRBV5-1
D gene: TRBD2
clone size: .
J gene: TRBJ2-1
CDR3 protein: CASSSTGLAGDPGQLF
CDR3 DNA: TGCGCCAGCAGTTCAACCGGACTAGCGGGAGACCCGGGACAGCTCTTC

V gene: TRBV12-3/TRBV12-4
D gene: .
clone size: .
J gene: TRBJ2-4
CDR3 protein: CASSLPGLAKNIQYF
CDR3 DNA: TGTGCCAGCAGCTTACCAGGGCTAGCCAAAAACATTCAGTACTTC